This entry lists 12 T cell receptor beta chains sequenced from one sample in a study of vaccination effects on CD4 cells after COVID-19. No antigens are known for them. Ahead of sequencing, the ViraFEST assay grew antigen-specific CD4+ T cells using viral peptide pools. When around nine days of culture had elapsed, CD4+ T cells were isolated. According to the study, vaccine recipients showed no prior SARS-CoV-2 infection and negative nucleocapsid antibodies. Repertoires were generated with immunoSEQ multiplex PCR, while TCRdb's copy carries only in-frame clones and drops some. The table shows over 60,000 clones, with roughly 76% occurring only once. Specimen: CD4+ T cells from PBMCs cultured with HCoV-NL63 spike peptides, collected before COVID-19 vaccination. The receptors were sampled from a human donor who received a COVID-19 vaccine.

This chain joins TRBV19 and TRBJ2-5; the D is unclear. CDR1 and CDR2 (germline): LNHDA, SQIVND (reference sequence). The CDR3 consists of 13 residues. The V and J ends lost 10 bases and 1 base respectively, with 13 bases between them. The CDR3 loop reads CATKEGPQETQYF. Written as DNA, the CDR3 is TGTGCCACTAAGGAAGGGCCCCAAGAGACCCAGTACTTC.

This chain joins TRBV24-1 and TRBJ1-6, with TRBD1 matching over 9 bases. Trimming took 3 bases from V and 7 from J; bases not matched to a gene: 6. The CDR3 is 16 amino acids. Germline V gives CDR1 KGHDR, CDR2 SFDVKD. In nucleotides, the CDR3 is TGTGCCACCAGTGATCCTAGACAGGGGGAAAATTCACCCCTCCACTTT. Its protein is CATSDPRQGENSPLHF.

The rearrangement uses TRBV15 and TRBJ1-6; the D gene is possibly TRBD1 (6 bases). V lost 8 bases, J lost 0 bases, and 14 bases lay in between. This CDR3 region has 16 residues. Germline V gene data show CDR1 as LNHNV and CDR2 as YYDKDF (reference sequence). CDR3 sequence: CATGAQGSSYNSPLHF. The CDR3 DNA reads TGTGCCACCGGGGCCCAGGGGAGCTCCTATAATTCACCCCTCCACTTT. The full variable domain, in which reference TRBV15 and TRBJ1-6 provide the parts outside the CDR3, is DAMVIQNPRYQVTQFGKPVTLSCSQTLNHNVMYWYQQKSSQAPKLLFHYYDKDFNNEADTPDNFQSRRPNTSFCFLDIRSPGLGDTAMYLCATGAQGSSYNSPLHFGNGTRLTVT.

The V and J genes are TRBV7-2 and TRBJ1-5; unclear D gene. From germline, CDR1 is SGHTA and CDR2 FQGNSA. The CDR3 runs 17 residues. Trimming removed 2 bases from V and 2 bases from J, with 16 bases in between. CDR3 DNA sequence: TGTGCCAGCAGCTTAAGGTTGTCACCGGGTGGCAATCAGCCCCAGCATTTT. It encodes CASSLRLSPGGNQPQHF.

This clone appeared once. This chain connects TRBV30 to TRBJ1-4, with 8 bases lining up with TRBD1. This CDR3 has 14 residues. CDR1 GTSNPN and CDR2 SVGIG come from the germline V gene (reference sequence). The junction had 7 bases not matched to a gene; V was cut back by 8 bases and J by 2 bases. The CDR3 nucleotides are TGTGCCCGAGGACAGGGTGTCACTAATGAAAAACTGTTTTTT. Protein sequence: CARGQGVTNEKLFF.

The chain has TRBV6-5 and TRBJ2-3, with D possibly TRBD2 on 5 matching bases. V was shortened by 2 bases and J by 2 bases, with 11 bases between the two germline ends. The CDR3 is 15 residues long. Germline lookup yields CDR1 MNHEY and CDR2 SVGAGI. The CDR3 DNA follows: TGTGCCAGCAGTTACAGAGCGGCATTCACAGATACGCAGTATTTT. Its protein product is CASSYRAAFTDTQYF.

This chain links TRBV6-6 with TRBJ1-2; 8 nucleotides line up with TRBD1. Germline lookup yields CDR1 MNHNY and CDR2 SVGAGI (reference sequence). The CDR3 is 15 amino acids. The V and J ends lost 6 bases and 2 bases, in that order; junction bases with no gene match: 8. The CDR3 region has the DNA TGTGCCAGCAGCCCCCAGGGGGCTGTCAACTATGGCTACACCTTC. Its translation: CASSPQGAVNYGYTF.

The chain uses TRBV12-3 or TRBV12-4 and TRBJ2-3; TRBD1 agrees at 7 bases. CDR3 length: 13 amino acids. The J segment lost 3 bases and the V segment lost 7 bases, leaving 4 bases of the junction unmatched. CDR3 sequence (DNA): TGTGCCAGCACGTACAGGGGTACAGATACGCAGTATTTT. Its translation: CASTYRGTDTQYF.

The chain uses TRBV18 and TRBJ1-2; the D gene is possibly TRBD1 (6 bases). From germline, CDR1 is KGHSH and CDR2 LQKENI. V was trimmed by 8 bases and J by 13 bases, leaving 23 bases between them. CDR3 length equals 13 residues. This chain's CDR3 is CASGPSTGTSLTF. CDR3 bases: TGTGCCAGCGGCCCCTCCACCGGGACAAGTCTCACCTTC.

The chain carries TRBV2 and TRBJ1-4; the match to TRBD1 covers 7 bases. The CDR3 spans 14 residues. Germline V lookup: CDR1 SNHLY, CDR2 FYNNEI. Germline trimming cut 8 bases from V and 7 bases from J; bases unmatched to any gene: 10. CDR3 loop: CASVGGGGSEKLFF. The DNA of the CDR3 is TGTGCCAGCGTAGGGGGCGGGGGGAGTGAAAAACTGTTTTTT. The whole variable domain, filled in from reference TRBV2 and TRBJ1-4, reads EPEVTQTPSHQVTQMGQEVILRCVPISNHLYFYWYRQILGQKVEFLVSFYNNEISEKSEIFDDQFSVERPDGSNFTLKIRSTKLEDSAMYFCASVGGGGSEKLFFGSGTQLSVL.

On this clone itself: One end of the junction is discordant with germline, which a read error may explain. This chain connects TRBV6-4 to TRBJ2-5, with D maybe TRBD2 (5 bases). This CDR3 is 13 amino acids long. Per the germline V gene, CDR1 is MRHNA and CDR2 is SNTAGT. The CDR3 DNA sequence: TGTGCCAGCAGTGACTTGTTTCGAACTAGACTCCACTTC. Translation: CASSDLFRTRLHF.

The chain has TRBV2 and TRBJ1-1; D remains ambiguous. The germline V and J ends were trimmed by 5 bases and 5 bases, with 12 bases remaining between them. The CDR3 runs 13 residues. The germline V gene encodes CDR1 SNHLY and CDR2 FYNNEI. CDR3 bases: TGTGCCAGCAGTACTGGGATGGTAACTGAAGCTTTCTTT. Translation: CASSTGMVTEAFF.